The 18 T cell receptor beta chains below come from one sample, sequenced in a study of metastatic and nonmetastatic thyroid tumors. TCRdb re-analyzed the PCR reads using MiXCR. The data hold around 36,000 clones, with 29% observed a single time. No patient received treatment before thyroid surgery. The specimen sequenced was blood. The receptors originated from a female donor with papillary thyroid cancer or a benign thyroid nodule (not recorded which). Some clones in this sample may be carry-over from other donors' samples.

V and J are TRBV11-1 and TRBJ1-2, with 9 positions matching TRBD1. CDR3 length: 16 residues. Looked up from germline, CDR1 is SGHAT and CDR2 is FQDESV (reference sequence). Trimming cost V 5 bases and J 5 bases; bases outside gene matches: 12. CDR3 loop: CASSPTGTGSGYGYTF. CDR3 DNA: TGTGCCAGCAGCCCCACGGGGACAGGGAGCGGGTATGGCTACACCTTC. Together with reference TRBV11-1 and TRBJ1-2, the CDR3 gives the full variable domain: EAEVAQSPRYKITEKSQAVAFWCDPISGHATLYWYRQILGQGPELLVQFQDESVVDDSQLPKDRFSAERLKGVDSTLKIQPAELGDSAMYLCASSPTGTGSGYGYTFGSGTRLTVV.

Points on this clone: The conserved closing phenylalanine or tryptophan is absent in this CDR3, likely reflecting a read error. It is unclear where the CDR3 begins or ends on the DNA, so no DNA is shown, and the CDR3 is as TCRdb lists it. The rearrangement uses TRBV10-3 and TRBJ1-2. The CDR3 is 14 amino acids in total, end residues counted. CDR1 and CDR2 (germline): ENHRY, SYGVKD. The CDR3 is CASQGQTSLYGYTY.

The chain has TRBV4-3 and TRBJ1-4; D is unresolved. The germline V gene encodes CDR1 LGHNA and CDR2 YSLEER. Deletions cut 3 bases from V and 8 bases from J, with 10 bases between. This CDR3 region has 13 residues. CDR3 DNA: TGCGCCAGCAGCCATTCCCTGGGCGAAAAACTGTTTTTT. It encodes CASSHSLGEKLFF.

This rearrangement joins TRBV12-3 or TRBV12-4 to TRBJ1-2; TRBD1 aligns across 8 bases. V was pared by 3 bases and J by 8 bases, with 8 bases of the junction left unmatched. This CDR3 has 14 residues. The CDR3 loop is CASSFKDRANGYTF. The CDR3 DNA reads TGTGCCAGCAGTTTCAAGGACAGGGCGAACGGCTACACCTTC.

The table lists this clone with a few counts. The chain recombines TRBV6-1 with TRBJ1-2, with D possibly being TRBD1 (5 bases). CDR3 length equals 15 residues. Germline CDR1 is MNHNS and CDR2 is SASEGT. Trimming pared 6 bases from V and 9 bases from J, leaving 23 bases between. CDR3 protein: CASRPQGYTRGSYTF. The CDR3 bases are TGTGCCAGCAGGCCCCAGGGATACACCCGGGGTAGCTACACCTTC.

The chain couples TRBV11-2 to TRBJ2-7; TRBD2 might be the D (6 bases). This CDR3 region has 14 residues. Germline V lookup: CDR1 SGHAT, CDR2 FQNNGV. The V end was cut by 1 base, the J end by 2 bases, with 9 bases between. CDR3 coding DNA: TGTGCCAGCAGCTTAGCGGGCGGGGCCTACGAGCAGTACTTC. Translating gives CASSLAGGAYEQYF.

For this clone: A read error may produce the germline difference seen at one junction end. The rearrangement links TRBV7-3 to TRBJ2-3; a possible D gene is TRBD1 (6 bases). CDR3 length equals 16 residues. From germline, CDR1 is SGHTA and CDR2 FQGTGA. The chain's CDR3 is CASSLKGGWCTDTRYF. DNA of the CDR3: TGTGCCAGCAGCTTAAAAGGGGGTTGGTGCACAGATACGCGGTATTTT.

A note on this clone: The junction differs from germline at one of its ends, possibly a read error. The V gene is TRBV19, the J gene TRBJ2-7, with 9 bases identical to TRBD1. CDR1 and CDR2 (germline): LNHDA, SQIVND (reference sequence). CDR3 length equals 15 residues. This CDR3 is CSSGQGQGRMIEQYF. CDR3 nucleotides: TGTTCCAGTGGCCAGGGACAGGGAAGAATGATCGAGCAGTACTTC.

The sample holds a few counts of this clone. V is TRBV12-3 or TRBV12-4 and J is TRBJ2-7; D gene unclear. The CDR3 is 11 amino acids. V shed 4 bases and J shed 9 bases, with 10 bases lying between them. CDR3 sequence reads: CASSSSILQYF. The CDR3 DNA is TGTGCCAGCAGTTCCTCAATCCTGCAGTACTTC.

The chain employs TRBV6-1 and TRBJ1-5; D is ambiguous. Germline V gene lookup returns CDR1 MNHNS and CDR2 SASEGT. Trimming cost V 8 bases and J 7 bases, with 12 bases left between them. This CDR3 spans 12 amino acids. CDR3 coding DNA: TGTGCCAGCCGCGCCTGGGCACAGCCCCAGCATTTT. Encoded protein: CASRAWAQPQHF.

This clone was observed at least ten times. This sequence may be a read error, since a much larger clone differs from it by one base. The chain has TRBV7-9 and TRBJ1-6; the D is unclear. Germline V gene data show CDR1 as SEHNR and CDR2 as FQNEAQ (reference sequence). The CDR3 covers 14 residues. V was clipped by 7 bases and J by 5 bases, with 12 bases between them. The CDR3 nucleotides are TGTGCCAGCATGGGCCAAGGTGATAATTCACCCCTCCACTTT. Its protein product is CASMGQGDNSPLHF.

A note on this clone: Because the CDR3 is missing its conserved closing phenylalanine or tryptophan, this is likely a read error. The J gene is TRBJ2-1, the V gene TRBV11-2; D is unresolved. There are 13 residues in the CDR3. V lost 4 bases and J 7 bases, leaving 11 bases between the germline ends. In germline, CDR1 is SGHAT, CDR2 FQNNGV. The CDR3 spells CASSYVTLNEQFL. The CDR3 region has the DNA TGTGCCAGCAGCTATGTGACTTTAAATGAGCAGTTCCTC.

With respect to this clone: The same CDR3 can be traced to other DNA sequences in this sample. The V gene is TRBV20-1, the J gene TRBJ2-1, with 7 bases that match TRBD1. The CDR3 is 16 residues long. Trimming cost V 3 bases and J 0 bases; bases outside gene matches: 8. Germline CDR1 is DFQATT and CDR2 is SNEGSKA (reference sequence). The CDR3 spells CSARGQGVSSYNEQFF. CDR3 sequence (DNA): TGCAGTGCTAGGGGCCAGGGGGTATCCTCCTACAATGAGCAGTTCTTC.

Ten or more counts support this clone. This chain links TRBV20-1 with TRBJ2-5; the D call may be TRBD1 or TRBD2 (7 bases each). The CDR3 has 13 amino acids. Per germline, CDR1 DFQATT and CDR2 SNEGSKA (reference sequence). V was trimmed by 5 bases and J by 3 bases, leaving 13 bases between them. This chain's CDR3 is CSAEAGTEETQYF. Written as DNA, the CDR3 is TGCAGTGCTGAAGCGGGGACAGAAGAGACCCAGTACTTC.

The table lists this clone with a few counts. The junction departs from germline at one end; a sequencing error may be responsible. This sequence joins TRBV24-1 and TRBJ2-3; tentatively, D is TRBD1 (6 bases). CDR3 length: 12 amino acids. Germline values: CDR1 KGHDR, CDR2 SFDVKD. The CDR3 region is CATSQGWDTQYF. CDR3 in DNA: TGTGCCACCAGCCAGGGGTGGGATACTCAGTATTTT.

This clone was counted many times. This may be a read error: a much more frequent sequence differs by one nucleotide. The chain carries TRBV6-1 and TRBJ2-7; D is perhaps TRBD2 (6 bases). The germline V gene has CDR1 MNHNS and CDR2 SASEGT. V lost 6 bases and J lost 0, with 12 bases in between. CDR3 size: 14 residues. The CDR3 DNA sequence: TGTGCCAGCAGACGAGGAGGGGACTCCTACGAGCAGTACTTC. Amino acids: CASRRGGDSYEQYF.

The V call is TRBV18, the J call TRBJ1-5; 7 nucleotides align to TRBD1. Per the germline V gene, CDR1 is KGHSH and CDR2 is LQKENI. V shed 2 bases and J 5 bases; nucleotides not matched to a gene: 3. The CDR3 covers 14 residues. The CDR3 DNA sequence: TGTGCCAGCTCACCAATGCAGGGGGATCAGCCCCAGCATTTT. It specifies CASSPMQGDQPQHF.

This clone was seen a handful of times. This chain joins TRBV7-9 and TRBJ1-2; D is possibly TRBD1 (6 bases). CDR1 is SEHNR, CDR2 FQNEAQ, per germline (reference sequence). The V gene lost 4 bases and the J gene lost 6 bases, with 12 bases spanning the gap. The length of the CDR3 is 13 residues. The CDR3 bases are TGTGCCAGCAGCTCCCGGACAGTTAATGGCTACACCTTC. It is translated as CASSSRTVNGYTF.